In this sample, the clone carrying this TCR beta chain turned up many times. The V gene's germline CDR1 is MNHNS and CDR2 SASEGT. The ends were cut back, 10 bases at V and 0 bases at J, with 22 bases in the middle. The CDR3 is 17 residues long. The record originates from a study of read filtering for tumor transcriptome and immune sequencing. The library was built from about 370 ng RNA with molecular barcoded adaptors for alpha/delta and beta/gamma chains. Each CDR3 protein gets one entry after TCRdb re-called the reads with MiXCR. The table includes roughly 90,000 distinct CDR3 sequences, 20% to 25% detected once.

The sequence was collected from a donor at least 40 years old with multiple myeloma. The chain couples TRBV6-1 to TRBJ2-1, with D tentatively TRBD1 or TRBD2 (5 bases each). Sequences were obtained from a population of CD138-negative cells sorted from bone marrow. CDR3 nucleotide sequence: TGTGCCACCAGGCTGATCCAGGGTGGGAGCTCCTACAATGAGCAGTTCTTC. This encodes CATRLIQGGSSYNEQFF.